This T cell receptor (beta chain) emerged from a study of blood T cell repertoires in COVID-19. V trimming: 2 bases; J trimming: 8 bases; junction bases outside the gene matches: 7. The CDR3 spans 14 residues. The V gene's germline CDR1 is LGHNA and CDR2 YSLEER. The assay was immunoSEQ multiplex PCR, and TCRdb's table has in-frame clones only and misses some. The top ten clones hold 5% to 7.5% of a sample with approximately 260,000 clones, 70% to 90% of them seen once. This clone appeared once. Sequencing was performed on PBMCs or T cells enriched from blood (not recorded which). The receptor was derived from a woman aged 45-65 years who had been exposed to COVID-19. This chain joins TRBV4-3 and TRBJ1-2; 8 bases are a match to TRBD1. The CDR3 DNA sequence: TGCGCCAGCAGCCAATACGGGACAGGAGAAGGCTACACCTTC. It is translated as CASSQYGTGEGYTF.